The T cell receptor (beta chain) described here comes from a study of cytomegalovirus exposure and HLA in healthy donors. Nominally healthy donors were sampled, though unrecorded immune exposures were likely. Germline values: CDR1 SGHNT, CDR2 YENEEA. The CDR3 loop spans 15 amino acids. With 3 bases clipped from V and 7 bases from J, the junction kept 8 bases outside the gene matches. In the PCR, 60 Vbeta and 13 Jbeta primers were used. Profiled with immunoSEQ multiplex PCR; TCRdb holds only in-frame clones, not every one. The data show approximately 180,000 clones, around 80% seen once. The sequencing sample was made of PBMCs. V and J are TRBV11-3 and TRBJ1-1; 10 bases agree with TRBD1. The clonotype comes from a man aged 18 to 29 in good health and CMV-seronegative. The CDR3 region is CASSFGTGAPLEAFF. CDR3 DNA sequence: TGTGCCAGCAGCTTTGGGACAGGGGCTCCACTTGAAGCTTTCTTT.